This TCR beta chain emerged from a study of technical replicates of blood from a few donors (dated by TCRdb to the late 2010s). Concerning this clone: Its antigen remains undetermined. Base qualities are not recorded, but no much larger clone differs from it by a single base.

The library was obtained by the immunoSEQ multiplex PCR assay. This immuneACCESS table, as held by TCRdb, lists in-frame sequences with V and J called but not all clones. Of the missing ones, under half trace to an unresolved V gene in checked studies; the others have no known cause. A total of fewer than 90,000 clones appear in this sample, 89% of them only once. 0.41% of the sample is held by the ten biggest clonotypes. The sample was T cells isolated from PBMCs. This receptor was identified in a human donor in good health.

The CDR3 protein is CASSAREQDEQYF. The DNA sequence follows: TGTGCCAGCAGCGCGAGGGAGCAGGACGAGCAGTACTTC. The chain is assembled from TRBV4-2 and TRBJ2-7; the D gene is possibly TRBD2, with 5 bases matching. The germline V gene encodes CDR1 LGHNA and CDR2 YNFKEQ. Cut back by 5 bases and 5 bases, the V and J ends lie 13 bases apart. Taken from cysteine to phenylalanine, the CDR3 has 13 residues. Only CDR3 DNA remains: 39 bases, in frame from the first base.